These 8 T cell receptor beta chains share one sample of origin, sequenced in a study of identifying expanded T cells in peripheral blood. Some clones are missing from TCRdb's copy, which holds only in-frame ones; the method was immunoSEQ multiplex PCR. The sample contains about 86,000 clones, approximately 91% of which appear only once. The specimen sequenced was blood. These TCRs come from a person aged 18-69 years in good health.

The rearrangement uses TRBV6-1 and TRBJ1-4; D ambiguous. CDR1 and CDR2 (germline): MNHNS, SASEGT. Trimming took 4 bases from V and 4 from J, leaving 13 bases between them. This CDR3 is built from 15 residues. For the CDR3, the DNA is TGTGCCAGCAGTGTTGCCTCCGGGATTAATGAAAAACTGTTTTTT. It translates to CASSVASGINEKLFF.

This chain connects TRBV5-1 to TRBJ2-6, with 9 bases lining up with TRBD1. Trimming took 3 bases from V and 0 from J; bases not matched to a gene: 7. The CDR3 sequence is 18 residues long. Germline V CDR1 and CDR2: SGHRS, YFSETQ. CDR3 loop: CASSSGDRENSGANVLTF. The CDR3 bases are TGCGCCAGCAGCTCGGGGGACAGGGAGAACTCTGGGGCCAACGTCCTGACTTTC.

The CDR3 reads CATVKGRNQPQHF. The CDR3 DNA sequence: TGTGCCACGGTGAAGGGGAGGAACCAGCCCCAGCATTTT. This chain links TRBV10-3 with TRBJ1-5; a weak D match, TRBD1 (5 bases). Deletions cut 10 bases from V and 7 bases from J, with 17 bases between. Germline-derived CDR1 and CDR2 are ENHRY and SYGVKD. This CDR3 is 13 amino acids long.

Here the CDR3 reads CASSLILNQETQYF. In DNA form, the CDR3 reads TGCGCCAGCAGCTTAATCCTAAACCAAGAGACCCAGTACTTC. The chain employs TRBV5-1 and TRBJ2-5; D uncertain. V lost 2 bases and J lost 0, with 8 bases in between. The germline V gene has CDR1 SGHRS and CDR2 YFSETQ. The CDR3 is made up of 14 amino acids.

This clone was counted once. V usage is TRBV19 and J usage is TRBJ1-2; a weak D match, TRBD1 (6 bases). The CDR3 contains 10 residues. Trimming cost V 10 bases and J 8 bases, with 11 bases left between them. Germline values: CDR1 LNHDA, CDR2 SQIVND (reference sequence). CDR3: CATFTGGYTF. DNA for the CDR3: TGTGCCACCTTTACAGGGGGCTACACCTTC.

The chain joins TRBV9 to TRBJ2-3, with a weak D call TRBD2 (6 bases). Germline CDR1 reads SGDLS; CDR2 reads YYNGEE. Between the trimmed V and J ends, which lost 0 bases and 2 bases, there was a span of 16 bases. This CDR3 contains 17 residues. CDR3: CASSVAPAAGNTDTQYF. CDR3 nucleotides: TGTGCCAGCAGCGTAGCTCCCGCGGCGGGGAACACAGATACGCAGTATTTT.

V is TRBV5-6 and J is TRBJ1-6; 9 bases are shared with TRBD1. The CDR3 has 16 amino acids. V shed 2 bases, J shed 7 bases, and the junction held 7 bases outside the gene matches. Germline V gene sequence: CDR1 SGHDT, CDR2 YYEEEE. CDR3 protein: CASSFLDRGGNSPLHF. The CDR3 DNA sequence: TGTGCCAGCAGCTTCCTGGACAGGGGTGGGAATTCACCCCTCCACTTT.

This clone was seen once. Written as DNA, the CDR3 is TGCGCCAGCAGCCAAGAGCGACAGGGTGCCGGCTATGGCTACACCTTC. Its translation is CASSQERQGAGYGYTF. The chain carries TRBV4-1 and TRBJ1-2, with 7 bases matching TRBD1. V lost 0 bases and J lost 4; bases outside the gene matches: 8. Looked up from germline, CDR1 is MGHRA and CDR2 is YSYEKL. There are 16 residues in the CDR3.